The 16 T cell receptor beta chains below all came from one sample that was sequenced in a study of T cell responses to AZD1222 COVID-19 vaccine. Method: immunoSEQ multiplex PCR; TCRdb's copy keeps in-frame clones and lacks some. The top ten clones hold around 2.6% of a sample with about 180,000 clones, around 94% of them seen once. Material: peripheral blood, obtained on day 0 of AZD1222 vaccination. The receptors shown here come from an adult in good health.

This clone was picked up one time. V gene TRBV6-5 combines with J gene TRBJ2-6; no definite D call. V shed 4 bases and J shed 0 bases, with 10 bases lying between them. This CDR3 has 16 residues. The V gene's germline CDR1 is MNHEY and CDR2 SVGAGI. The chain's CDR3 is CASSWAETSGANVLTF. In DNA form, the CDR3 reads TGTGCCAGCAGTTGGGCAGAAACCTCTGGGGCCAACGTCCTGACTTTC.

This clone was detected a few times. The chain is built from TRBV2 and TRBJ2-7, with a possible D match to TRBD2 (5 bases). The CDR3 extends over 12 amino acids. The ends were cut back, 7 bases at V and 4 bases at J, with 11 bases in the middle. The germline V gene has CDR1 SNHLY and CDR2 FYNNEI. CDR3 region: CASMGTRYEQYF. CDR3 DNA: TGTGCCAGCATGGGCACTAGGTACGAGCAGTACTTC.

This clone was recorded once. This chain connects TRBV5-1 to TRBJ1-6; 8 nucleotides line up with TRBD1. CDR1 and CDR2 from the germline V gene are SGHRS and YFSETQ. This CDR3 contains 16 residues. V was clipped by 0 bases and J by 7 bases; unmatched bases: 6. CDR3 loop: CASSLGQGAKNSPLHF. The CDR3 DNA follows: TGCGCCAGCAGCTTGGGGCAGGGGGCGAAGAATTCACCCCTCCACTTT.

This clone occurred once. The V and J genes are TRBV5-4 and TRBJ2-5; 12 bases fit TRBD2. The germline V gene has CDR1 SGHNT and CDR2 YYREEE (reference sequence). The V gene end was trimmed by 6 bases and the J gene end by 5 bases; junction bases not matched to a gene: 8. The CDR3 covers 15 residues. The DNA of the CDR3 is TGTGCCAGCACCACTAGCGGGGGGTCCCATGAGACCCAGTACTTC. Amino acids: CASTTSGGSHETQYF. Full variable domain (outside the CDR3, taken from reference TRBV5-4 and TRBJ2-5): ETGVTQSPTHLIKTRGQQVTLRCSSQSGHNTVSWYQQALGQGPQFIFQYYREEENGRGNFPPRFSGLQFPNYSSELNVNALELDDSALYLCASTTSGGSHETQYFGPGTRLLVL.

The chain carries TRBV28 and TRBJ1-1; 7 nucleotides align to TRBD1. CDR1 is MDHEN and CDR2 is SYDVKM in the germline V gene. Unmatched junction bases numbered 7, after V lost 6 bases and J lost 0 bases. There are 15 residues in the CDR3. CDR3 DNA sequence: TGTGCCAGCAGGCCGGGACAGCGTGTGAACACTGAAGCTTTCTTT. Amino acids: CASRPGQRVNTEAFF.

The chain couples TRBV5-1 to TRBJ1-1, with a tentative D call TRBD1 (6 bases). Trimming cost V 1 base and J 1 base, with 17 bases left between them. The CDR3 runs 17 residues. Germline assignment: CDR1 SGHRS and CDR2 YFSETQ. The DNA for the CDR3 is TGCGCCAGCAGCTTGATGGTGCAGGGGAACGCGAACACTGAAGCTTTCTTT. Protein sequence: CASSLMVQGNANTEAFF.

J is TRBJ2-5 and V is TRBV2; D may be TRBD2 (6 bases). The V end lost 8 bases, the J end lost 0 bases, and 16 bases lay between the germline ends. The CDR3 loop spans 15 amino acids. The germline gives CDR1 SNHLY, CDR2 FYNNEI. As DNA, the CDR3 is TGTGCCAGCGACTTAGCGGCACTCAACCAAGAGACCCAGTACTTC. As protein: CASDLAALNQETQYF.

The rearrangement links TRBV20-1 to TRBJ2-5; tentatively, D is TRBD2 (6 bases). The CDR3 extends over 11 amino acids. The germline gives CDR1 DFQATT, CDR2 SNEGSKA (reference sequence). The CDR3 region is CTGELQETQYF. In nucleotides, the CDR3 is TGCACGGGAGAGCTTCAAGAGACCCAGTACTTC.

The genes are TRBV30 and TRBJ2-7; 11 bases line up with TRBD2. The CDR3 runs to 14 residues. The trim removed 5 bases at V and 2 bases at J, leaving 5 bases unmatched. From germline, CDR1 is GTSNPN and CDR2 SVGIG (reference sequence). The CDR3 spells CAWHPGLAAYEQYF. CDR3 nucleotides: TGTGCCTGGCATCCGGGACTAGCGGCCTACGAGCAGTACTTC.

The chain uses TRBV5-6 and TRBJ1-6; tentative D call: TRBD1 (5 bases). Germline CDR1 SGHDT, CDR2 YYEEEE. This CDR3 comprises 16 residues. V lost 5 bases, J lost 8 bases, and 20 bases lay in between. The DNA for the CDR3 is TGTGCCAGCAGTTACCTTGGGGGGGGTGGAGATTCACCCCTCCACTTT. Encoded protein: CASSYLGGGGDSPLHF.

In DNA, the CDR3 is TGTGCCAGTAGTGGCAGGGACAGGGTGAGGGACAATGAGCAGTTCTTC. This encodes CASSGRDRVRDNEQFF. The gene calls are TRBV19 and TRBJ2-1; TRBD1 matches 9 bases. The V gene's germline CDR1 is LNHDA and CDR2 SQIVND (reference sequence). The CDR3 extends over 16 amino acids. After removal of 5 bases from V and 5 bases from J, the junction contained 10 bases not matched to a gene.

The chain has TRBV6-6 and TRBJ2-7; 9 bases match TRBD2. The CDR3 loop spans 15 amino acids. Germline V lookup: CDR1 MNHNY, CDR2 SVGAGI (reference sequence). The ends lost 0 bases at V and 3 bases at J; junction bases unmatched: 3. CDR3 amino acids: CASSYSTSGYYEQYF. Written as DNA, the CDR3 is TGTGCCAGCAGTTACTCAACTAGCGGGTACTACGAGCAGTACTTC.

The chain recombines TRBV7-2 with TRBJ2-3; unclear D gene. Germline assignment: CDR1 SGHTA and CDR2 FQGNSA. This CDR3 is built from 18 residues. V was shortened by 1 base and J by 0 bases, with 17 bases between the two germline ends. CDR3 region: CASSLVGTLERSTDTQYF. The DNA for the CDR3 is TGTGCCAGCAGCTTAGTGGGAACCCTAGAAAGGAGCACAGATACGCAGTATTTT.

This rearrangement joins TRBV27 to TRBJ2-7, with TRBD2 identical over 9 bases. Germline V CDR1 and CDR2: MNHEY, SMNVEV (reference sequence). This CDR3 is built from 19 residues. J was trimmed by 7 bases and V by 5 bases; bases with no gene match: 24. CDR3: CASSTHRGTSGRSEGEQYF. DNA for the CDR3: TGTGCCAGCAGTACACACAGGGGTACTAGCGGGCGGTCAGAGGGGGAGCAGTACTTC.

The rearrangement uses TRBV30 and TRBJ2-3; TRBD1 matches 8 bases. CDR1 and CDR2 (germline): GTSNPN, SVGIG (reference sequence). V was pared by 5 bases and J by 5 bases, with 6 bases of the junction left unmatched. The CDR3 sequence is 13 residues long. The CDR3 loop reads CAWDQGAGDTQYF. CDR3 nucleotide sequence: TGTGCCTGGGACCAGGGGGCCGGAGATACGCAGTATTTT.

The chain has TRBV28 and TRBJ1-1; the D gene is possibly TRBD1 (5 bases). The CDR3 runs to 16 residues. V was clipped by 1 base and J by 0 bases, with 12 bases between them. The germline gives CDR1 MDHEN, CDR2 SYDVKM. Here the CDR3 DNA reads TGTGCCAGCAGTTTATTAGACAGCACCATGAACACTGAAGCTTTCTTT. This sequence encodes CASSLLDSTMNTEAFF.